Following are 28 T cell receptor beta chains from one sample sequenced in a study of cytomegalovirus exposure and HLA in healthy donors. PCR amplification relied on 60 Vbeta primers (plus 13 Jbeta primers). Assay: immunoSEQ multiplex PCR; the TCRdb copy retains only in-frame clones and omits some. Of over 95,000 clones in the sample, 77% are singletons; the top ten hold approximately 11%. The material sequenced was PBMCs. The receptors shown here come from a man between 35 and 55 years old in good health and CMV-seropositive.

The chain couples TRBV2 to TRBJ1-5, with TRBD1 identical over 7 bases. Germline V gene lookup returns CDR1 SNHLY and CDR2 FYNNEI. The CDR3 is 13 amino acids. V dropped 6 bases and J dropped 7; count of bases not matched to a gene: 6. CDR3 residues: CASRRQGGQPQHF. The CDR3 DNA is TGTGCCAGCAGAAGACAGGGCGGACAGCCCCAGCATTTT.

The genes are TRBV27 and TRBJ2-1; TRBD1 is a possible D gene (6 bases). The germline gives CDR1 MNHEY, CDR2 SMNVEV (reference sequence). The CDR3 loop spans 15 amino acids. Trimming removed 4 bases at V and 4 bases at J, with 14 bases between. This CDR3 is CASSSQGWWYNEQFF. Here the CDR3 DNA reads TGTGCCAGCAGTTCTCAGGGGTGGTGGTACAATGAGCAGTTCTTC.

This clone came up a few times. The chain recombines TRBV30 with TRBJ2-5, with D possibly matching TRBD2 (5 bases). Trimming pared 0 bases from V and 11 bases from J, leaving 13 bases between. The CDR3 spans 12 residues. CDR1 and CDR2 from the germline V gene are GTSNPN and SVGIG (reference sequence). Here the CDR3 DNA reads TGTGCCTGGAGTGTACTTGGGTGGGAGCAGTACTTC. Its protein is CAWSVLGWEQYF.

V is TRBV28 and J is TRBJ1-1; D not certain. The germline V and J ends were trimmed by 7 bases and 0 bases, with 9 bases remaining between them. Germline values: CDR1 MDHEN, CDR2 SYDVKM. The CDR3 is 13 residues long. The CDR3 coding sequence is TGTGCCAGCACGGAGACCTTGAACACTGAAGCTTTCTTT. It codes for CASTETLNTEAFF.

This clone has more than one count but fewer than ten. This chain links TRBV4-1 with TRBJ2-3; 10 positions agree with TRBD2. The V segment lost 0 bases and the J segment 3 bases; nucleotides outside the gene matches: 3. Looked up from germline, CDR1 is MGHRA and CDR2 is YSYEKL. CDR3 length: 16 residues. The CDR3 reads CASSQELAGGTDTQYF. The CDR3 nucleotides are TGCGCCAGCAGCCAAGAGTTAGCGGGGGGAACAGATACGCAGTATTTT.

In DNA, the CDR3 is TGTGCCAGCAGCTTAGAGGGTTCCAGGGTCGACTATGGCTACACCTTC. Translating gives CASSLEGSRVDYGYTF. This sequence joins TRBV7-2 and TRBJ1-2; possible D gene TRBD1, 5 bases. Germline V gene data show CDR1 as SGHTA and CDR2 as FQGNSA. V gave up 1 base and J gave up 3 bases, with 15 bases separating them. The CDR3 consists of 16 residues.

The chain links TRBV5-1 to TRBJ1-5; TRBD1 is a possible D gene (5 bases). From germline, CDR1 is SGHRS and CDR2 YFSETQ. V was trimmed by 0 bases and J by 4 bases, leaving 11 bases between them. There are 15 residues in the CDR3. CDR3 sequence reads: CASSLDGQTNQPQHF. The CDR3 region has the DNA TGCGCCAGCAGCTTGGATGGACAAACTAATCAGCCCCAGCATTTT.

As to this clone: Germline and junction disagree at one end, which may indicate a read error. The CDR3 DNA sequence: TGTGCCAGCAGCTTGTCAGGGGGGAACGCCGGGGAGCTGTTTTTT. Its translation is CASSLSGGNAGELFF. The chain links TRBV7-9 to TRBJ2-2, with D possibly matching TRBD1 (7 bases). This CDR3 region has 15 residues. In germline, CDR1 is SEHNR, CDR2 FQNEAQ (reference sequence).

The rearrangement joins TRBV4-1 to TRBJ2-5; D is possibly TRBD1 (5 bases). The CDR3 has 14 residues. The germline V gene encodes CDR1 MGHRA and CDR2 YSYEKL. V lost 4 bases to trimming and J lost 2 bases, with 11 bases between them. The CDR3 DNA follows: TGCGCCAGCAGCCCTACGACAGATCAAGAGACCCAGTACTTC. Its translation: CASSPTTDQETQYF.

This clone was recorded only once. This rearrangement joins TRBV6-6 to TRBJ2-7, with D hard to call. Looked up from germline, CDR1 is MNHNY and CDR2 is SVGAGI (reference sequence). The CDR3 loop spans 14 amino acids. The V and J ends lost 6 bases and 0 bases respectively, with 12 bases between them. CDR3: CASSPRVSSYEQYF. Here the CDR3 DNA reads TGTGCCAGCAGCCCCCGGGTGAGCTCCTACGAGCAGTACTTC.

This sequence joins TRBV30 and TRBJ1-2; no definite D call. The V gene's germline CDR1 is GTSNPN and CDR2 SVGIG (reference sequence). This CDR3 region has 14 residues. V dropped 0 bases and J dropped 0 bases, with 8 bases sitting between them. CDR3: CAWSVQLANYGYTF. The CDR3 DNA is TGTGCCTGGAGTGTACAGCTGGCTAACTATGGCTACACCTTC.

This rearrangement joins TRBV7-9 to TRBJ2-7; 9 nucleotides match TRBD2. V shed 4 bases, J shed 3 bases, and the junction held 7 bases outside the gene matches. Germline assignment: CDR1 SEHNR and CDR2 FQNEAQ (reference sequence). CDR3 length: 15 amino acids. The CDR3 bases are TGTGCCAGCAGCTGGACTGGCGGGGGGGGCTACGAGCAGTACTTC. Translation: CASSWTGGGGYEQYF.

CDR3 sequence: CASSQGTSGGYNEQFF. DNA for the CDR3: TGCGCCAGCAGCCAAGGGACTAGCGGGGGTTACAATGAGCAGTTCTTC. This chain joins TRBV4-1 and TRBJ2-1; 13 positions agree with TRBD2. The CDR3 is 16 residues long. The V gene's germline CDR1 is MGHRA and CDR2 YSYEKL. Trimming at V came to 1 base and at J to 4 bases, leaving 1 base not matched to a gene.

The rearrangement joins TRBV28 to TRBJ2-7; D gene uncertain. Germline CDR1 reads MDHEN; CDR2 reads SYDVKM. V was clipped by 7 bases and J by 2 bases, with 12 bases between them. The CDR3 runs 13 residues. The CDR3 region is CASTAVPAYEQYF. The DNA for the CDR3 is TGTGCCAGCACTGCGGTCCCAGCCTACGAGCAGTACTTC.

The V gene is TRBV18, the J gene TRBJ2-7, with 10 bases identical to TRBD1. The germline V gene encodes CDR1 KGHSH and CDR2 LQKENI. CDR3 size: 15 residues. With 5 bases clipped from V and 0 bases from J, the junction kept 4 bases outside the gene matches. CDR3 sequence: CASSDRDRGSYEQYF. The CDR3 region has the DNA TGTGCCAGCTCAGACCGGGACAGGGGCTCCTACGAGCAGTACTTC.

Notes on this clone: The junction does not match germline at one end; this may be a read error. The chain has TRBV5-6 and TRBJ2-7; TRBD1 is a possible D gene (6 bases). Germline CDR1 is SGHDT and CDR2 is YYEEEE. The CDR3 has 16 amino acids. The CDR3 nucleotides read TGTGCCAGCAGCTTGGCGGTAGGGGCAGGGGAGTACGAACAGTACTTC. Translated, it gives CASSLAVGAGEYEQYF.

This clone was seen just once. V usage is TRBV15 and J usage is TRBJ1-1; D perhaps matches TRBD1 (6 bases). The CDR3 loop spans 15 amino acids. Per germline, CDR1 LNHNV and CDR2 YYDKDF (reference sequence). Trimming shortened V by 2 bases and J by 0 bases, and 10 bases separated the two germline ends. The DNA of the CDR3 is TGTGCCACCAGCAGACGACAGGCTATGAACACTGAAGCTTTCTTT. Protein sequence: CATSRRQAMNTEAFF. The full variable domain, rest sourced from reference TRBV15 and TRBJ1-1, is DAMVIQNPRYQVTQFGKPVTLSCSQTLNHNVMYWYQQKSSQAPKLLFHYYDKDFNNEADTPDNFQSRRPNTSFCFLDIRSPGLGDTAMYLCATSRRQAMNTEAFFGQGTRLTVV.

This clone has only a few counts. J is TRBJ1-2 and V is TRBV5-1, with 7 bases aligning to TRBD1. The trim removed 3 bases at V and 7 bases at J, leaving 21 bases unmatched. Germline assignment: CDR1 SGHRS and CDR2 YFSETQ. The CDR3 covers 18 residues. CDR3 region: CASSSLGVLRGPFIGYTF. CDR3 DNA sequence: TGCGCCAGCAGCTCTCTTGGGGTTTTAAGGGGGCCCTTTATTGGCTACACCTTC. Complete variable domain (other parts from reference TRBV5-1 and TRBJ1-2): KAGVTQTPRYLIKTRGQQVTLSCSPISGHRSVSWYQQTPGQGLQFLFEYFSETQRNKGNFPGRFSGRQFSNSRSEMNVSTLELGDSALYLCASSSLGVLRGPFIGYTFGSGTRLTVV.

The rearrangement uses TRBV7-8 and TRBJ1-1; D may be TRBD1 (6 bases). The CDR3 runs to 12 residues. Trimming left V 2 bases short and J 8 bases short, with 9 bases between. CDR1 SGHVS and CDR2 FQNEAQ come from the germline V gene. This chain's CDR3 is CASSLYREEAFF. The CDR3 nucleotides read TGTGCCAGCAGCTTATACAGGGAGGAAGCTTTCTTT.

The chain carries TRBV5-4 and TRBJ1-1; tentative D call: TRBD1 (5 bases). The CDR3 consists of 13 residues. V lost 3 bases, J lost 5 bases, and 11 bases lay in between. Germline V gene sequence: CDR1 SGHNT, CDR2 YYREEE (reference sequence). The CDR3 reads CASSSGGRTEAFF. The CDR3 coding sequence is TGTGCCAGCAGCTCGGGGGGACGGACTGAAGCTTTCTTT. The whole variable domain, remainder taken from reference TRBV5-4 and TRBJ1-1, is ETGVTQSPTHLIKTRGQQVTLRCSSQSGHNTVSWYQQALGQGPQFIFQYYREEENGRGNFPPRFSGLQFPNYSSELNVNALELDDSALYLCASSSGGRTEAFFGQGTRLTVV.

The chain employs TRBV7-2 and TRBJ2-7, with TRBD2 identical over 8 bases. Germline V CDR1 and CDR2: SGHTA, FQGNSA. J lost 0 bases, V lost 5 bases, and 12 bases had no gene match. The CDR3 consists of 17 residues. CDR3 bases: TGTGCCAGCAGCCCCCGATCTACGGGGGGGCGCTCCTACGAGCAGTACTTC. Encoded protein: CASSPRSTGGRSYEQYF.

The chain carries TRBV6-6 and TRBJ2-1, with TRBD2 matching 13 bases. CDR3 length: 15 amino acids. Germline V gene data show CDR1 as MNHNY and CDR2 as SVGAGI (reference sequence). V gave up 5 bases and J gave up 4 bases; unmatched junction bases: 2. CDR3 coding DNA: TGTGCCAGCAGTGCGGGACTAGCGGGGTACAATGAGCAGTTCTTC. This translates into CASSAGLAGYNEQFF.

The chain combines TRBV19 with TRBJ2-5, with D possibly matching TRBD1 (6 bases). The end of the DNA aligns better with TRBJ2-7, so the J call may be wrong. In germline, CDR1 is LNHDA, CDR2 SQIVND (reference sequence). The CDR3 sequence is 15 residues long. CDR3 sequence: CASSIEADSRYEQYF. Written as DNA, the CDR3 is TGTGCCAGTAGTATAGAGGCGGACAGTCGCTACGAGCAGTACTTC.

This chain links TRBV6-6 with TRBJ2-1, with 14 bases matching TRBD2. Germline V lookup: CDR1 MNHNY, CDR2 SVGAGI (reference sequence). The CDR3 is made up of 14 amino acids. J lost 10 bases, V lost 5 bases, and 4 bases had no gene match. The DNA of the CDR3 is TGTGCCAGCAGTAAGACTAGCGGGGGGGTAGAGCAGTTCTTC. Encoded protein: CASSKTSGGVEQFF.

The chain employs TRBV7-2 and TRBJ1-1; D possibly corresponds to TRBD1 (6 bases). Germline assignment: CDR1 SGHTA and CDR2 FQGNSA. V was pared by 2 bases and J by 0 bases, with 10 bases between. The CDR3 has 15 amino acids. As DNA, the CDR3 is TGTGCCAGCAGCTTATCGGGGGGCCTGAACACTGAAGCTTTCTTT. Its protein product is CASSLSGGLNTEAFF.

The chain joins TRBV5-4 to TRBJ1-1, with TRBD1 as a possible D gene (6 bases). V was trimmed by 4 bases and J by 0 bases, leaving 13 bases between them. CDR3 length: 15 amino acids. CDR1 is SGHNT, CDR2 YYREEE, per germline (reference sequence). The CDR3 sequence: CASSLDRQMNTEAFF. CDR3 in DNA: TGTGCCAGCAGCCTGGACAGACAGATGAACACTGAAGCTTTCTTT.

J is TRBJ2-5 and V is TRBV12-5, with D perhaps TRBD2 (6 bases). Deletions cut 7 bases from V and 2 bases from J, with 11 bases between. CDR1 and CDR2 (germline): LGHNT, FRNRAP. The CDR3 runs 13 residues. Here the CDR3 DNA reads TGTGCTAGTGCCCGGGAGCCACAAGAGACCCAGTACTTC. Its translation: CASAREPQETQYF.

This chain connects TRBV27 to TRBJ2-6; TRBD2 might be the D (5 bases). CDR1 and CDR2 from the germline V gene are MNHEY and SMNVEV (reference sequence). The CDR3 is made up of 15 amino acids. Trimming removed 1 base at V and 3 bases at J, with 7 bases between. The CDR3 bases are TGTGCCAGCAGTTTATTCGGGGTTGGGGCCAACGTCCTGACTTTC. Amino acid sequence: CASSLFGVGANVLTF. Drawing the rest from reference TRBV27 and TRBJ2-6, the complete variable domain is EAQVTQNPRYLITVTGKKLTVTCSQNMNHEYMSWYRQDPGLGLRQIYYSMNVEVTDKGDVPEGYKVSRKEKRNFPLILESPSPNQTSLYFCASSLFGVGANVLTFGAGSRLTVL.